The T cell receptor (beta chain) described here comes from a study of T cell responses to AZD1222 COVID-19 vaccine. Assay used: immunoSEQ multiplex PCR; TCRdb lists only in-frame clones, some missing. Among about 120,000 clones, 80% to 90% were seen once, and the ten largest hold roughly 9.1%. The CDR3 runs 14 residues. The germline V and J ends were trimmed by 0 bases and 9 bases, with 12 bases remaining between them. The V gene's germline CDR1 is MNHEY and CDR2 SVGAGI. Study-wide points: AZD1222 recipients seropositive at baseline numbered only six. Spike as a whole was targeted by vaccine-associated CD4 TCRs, dominant at 160-218 and 743-854.

Note on this clone: What it binds is unknown.

Sequenced material: peripheral blood, taken on day 0 of AZD1222 vaccination. The receptor was isolated from an adult in good health. V usage is TRBV6-5 and J usage is TRBJ2-1; D remains ambiguous. The CDR3 region is CASSYSTLVAEQFF. The CDR3 DNA sequence: TGTGCCAGCAGTTACTCGACTCTTGTCGCTGAGCAGTTCTTC.